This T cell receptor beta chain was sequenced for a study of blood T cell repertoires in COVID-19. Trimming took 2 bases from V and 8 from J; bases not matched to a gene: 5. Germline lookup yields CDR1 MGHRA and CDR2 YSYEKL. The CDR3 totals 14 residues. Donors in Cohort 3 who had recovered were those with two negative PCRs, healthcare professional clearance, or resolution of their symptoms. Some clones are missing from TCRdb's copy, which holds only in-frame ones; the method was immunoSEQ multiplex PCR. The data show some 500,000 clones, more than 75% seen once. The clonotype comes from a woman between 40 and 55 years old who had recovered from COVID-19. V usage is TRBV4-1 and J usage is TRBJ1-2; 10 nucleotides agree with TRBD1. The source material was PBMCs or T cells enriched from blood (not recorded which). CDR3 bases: TGCGCCAGCAGCCAACCCGGGACAGGGGACGGCTACACCTTC. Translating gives CASSQPGTGDGYTF.